One T cell receptor beta chain is described in this entry. Antigen specificity is unknown. Per germline, CDR1 SGHTA and CDR2 FQGNSA. Trimming pared 1 base from V and 6 bases from J, leaving 7 bases between. The CDR3 loop spans 13 amino acids. The data were taken from a study of OX40 agonist ivuxolimab in advanced cancers. Study in general: Patients received the agonistic anti-OX40 (CD134) antibody ivuxolimab.

Study-wide results and caveats: Averaging showed that CD8+ T cells had more expanded clones than CD4+ did. The study did not work out the antigen specificity of the expanded peripheral T cells.

Sequenced by immunoSEQ multiplex PCR; TCRdb stores in-frame clones only, minus some. The sample includes approximately 80,000 clones, more than 75% of them seen just once. The material sequenced was CD4+ or CD8+ T cells sorted from blood, taken in a trial of the OX40 agonist ivuxolimab. The source is an adult with an advanced solid tumor such as melanoma, head and neck, liver or kidney cancer. This chain connects TRBV7-2 to TRBJ2-1; D remains ambiguous. CDR3 residues: CASSLDRFNEQFF. CDR3 coding DNA: TGTGCCAGCAGCTTAGACAGATTCAATGAGCAGTTCTTC.